This T cell receptor beta chain emerged from a study of T cell changes during pregnancy in multiple sclerosis. The V gene's germline CDR1 is WSHSY and CDR2 SAAADI. Trimming removed 10 bases from V and 2 bases from J, with 23 bases in between. This CDR3 region has 16 residues. Sequencing used immunoSEQ multiplex PCR; TCRdb keeps in-frame clones, though not all of them. The sample includes roughly 30,000 clones, roughly 89% of them seen just once. This TCR was sampled from a female donor with multiple sclerosis, enrolled in a pregnancy study. This specimen consisted of CD8+ T cells from peripheral blood mononuclear cells, obtained before pregnancy. The chain is built from TRBV10-2 and TRBJ2-5; tentative D call: TRBD1 (6 bases). CDR3 sequence reads: CATSRGPKGEQETQYF. CDR3 sequence (DNA): TGCGCCACCTCTCGGGGCCCCAAGGGGGAGCAAGAGACCCAGTACTTC.